This is a list of T cell receptor beta chains from one sample in a study of T-cell reconstitution after alpha-beta-depleted transplantation in children. Via MiXCR, TCRdb re-called the PCR reads, giving one row per CDR3 protein. Here the sample spans 90,000 to 130,000 distinct CDR3 sequences, around a tenth being singletons. The input for sequencing was PBMCs from the stem cell graft donor, taken from the stem cell graft. All receptors derive from a human donor who donated a stem cell graft to a child with acute lymphoblastic leukemia. Both conserved end residues are trimmed from each CDR3. Fields, in order: J gene, CDR3 length, clone size, V gene, CDR3 protein. Rows give clone size only sometimes, using once, few, many, or a class for an expanded clone.

J gene: TRBJ2-7
CDR3 length: 13
clone size: many
V gene: TRBV7-9
CDR3 protein: ASSSIRASSYEQY

J gene: TRBJ2-7
CDR3 length: 11
clone size: many
V gene: TRBV5-1
CDR3 protein: ASSGTDRDEQY

J gene: TRBJ2-7
CDR3 length: 11
clone size: many
V gene: TRBV20-1
CDR3 protein: SARDLRDYEQY

J gene: TRBJ1-2
CDR3 length: 14
clone size: many
V gene: TRBV7-2
CDR3 protein: ASSPAVVRDNYGYT

J gene: TRBJ2-1
CDR3 length: 15
clone size: many
V gene: TRBV6-5
CDR3 protein: ASSTPVLAGVANEQF

J gene: TRBJ2-2
CDR3 length: 13
clone size: many
V gene: TRBV12-3/TRBV12-4
CDR3 protein: ASSLPYKNTGELF

J gene: TRBJ1-6
CDR3 length: 14
clone size: many
V gene: TRBV5-1
CDR3 protein: ASSSKGADHNSPLH

J gene: TRBJ2-7
CDR3 length: 9
clone size: many
V gene: TRBV7-9
CDR3 protein: ASGRAYEQY

J gene: TRBJ2-1
CDR3 length: 13
clone size: .
V gene: TRBV6-2/TRBV6-3
CDR3 protein: ASSYWREGYNEQF

J gene: TRBJ1-6
CDR3 length: 17
clone size: many
V gene: TRBV11-1
CDR3 protein: ASSQAAGGTRSYNSPLH

J gene: TRBJ1-5
CDR3 length: 12
clone size: many
V gene: TRBV12-3/TRBV12-4
CDR3 protein: ASTETVPNQPQH

J gene: TRBJ2-3
CDR3 length: 13
clone size: many
V gene: TRBV5-1
CDR3 protein: ASSLAPGSTDTQY

J gene: TRBJ1-2
CDR3 length: 11
clone size: many
V gene: TRBV12-3/TRBV12-4
CDR3 protein: ASSRDSRYGYT

J gene: TRBJ2-2
CDR3 length: 15
clone size: many
V gene: TRBV9
CDR3 protein: ASSVVPTSGIAGELF

J gene: TRBJ1-5
CDR3 length: 14
clone size: many
V gene: TRBV6-5
CDR3 protein: ASSQRQTSGNQPQH

J gene: TRBJ1-5
CDR3 length: 11
clone size: few
V gene: TRBV5-5
CDR3 protein: ASSLAERGPQH

J gene: TRBJ2-7
CDR3 length: 12
clone size: many
V gene: TRBV28
CDR3 protein: ASRKGGYNYEQY

J gene: TRBJ2-3
CDR3 length: 14
clone size: many
V gene: TRBV6-2/TRBV6-3
CDR3 protein: ASSHDRGLLTDTQY

J gene: TRBJ2-6
CDR3 length: 14
clone size: many
V gene: TRBV7-6
CDR3 protein: ASSLDGGNGGNVLT

J gene: TRBJ2-4
CDR3 length: 14
clone size: many
V gene: TRBV2
CDR3 protein: ASSPRGQGAKNIQY

J gene: TRBJ2-5
CDR3 length: 12
clone size: many
V gene: TRBV27
CDR3 protein: ASTRLAGVETQY

J gene: TRBJ1-5
CDR3 length: 13
clone size: many
V gene: TRBV15
CDR3 protein: ATSNRDRGNQPQH

J gene: TRBJ2-7
CDR3 length: 12
clone size: many
V gene: TRBV6-1
CDR3 protein: ASSQTGPSYEQY

J gene: TRBJ2-5
CDR3 length: 13
clone size: many
V gene: TRBV15
CDR3 protein: ATSKGDPYQETQY

J gene: TRBJ1-5
CDR3 length: 12
clone size: many
V gene: TRBV7-9
CDR3 protein: ASSYPGSNQPQH

J gene: TRBJ2-7
CDR3 length: 12
clone size: many
V gene: TRBV7-2
CDR3 protein: ASSLAGELYEQY